The 20 T cell receptor beta chains in this list originate from one sample, sequenced in a study of OX40 agonist ivuxolimab in advanced cancers. The protocol was immunoSEQ multiplex PCR, while the TCRdb copy is restricted to in-frame clones and leaves out a portion. This sample has 44,000 or so clones, with approximately 91% found just once. The specimen comprised CD4+ or CD8+ T cells sorted from blood, sampled in a trial of the OX40 agonist ivuxolimab. These receptors were collected from an adult with an advanced solid tumor such as melanoma, head and neck, liver or kidney cancer.

The V gene is TRBV7-5, the J gene TRBJ1-4. TRBV7-5 is noted as a pseudogene. The CDR3 is 16 amino acids. As DNA, the CDR3 is TGTGTCAGAAGCTTAGTCGGACTAACCTCCTCCGAAAAACTGTTTTTT. This encodes CVRSLVGLTSSEKLFF.

The rearrangement links TRBV4-1 to TRBJ2-7; D is ambiguous. The V and J ends lost 4 bases and 7 bases respectively, with 11 bases between them. The CDR3 consists of 12 residues. The germline gives CDR1 MGHRA, CDR2 YSYEKL. The CDR3 region has the DNA TGCGCCAGCAGCCGGGCTGTGGGGGAGCAGTACTTC. Its translation: CASSRAVGEQYF.

This chain joins TRBV6-4 and TRBJ2-3, with 7 bases that match TRBD2. This CDR3 contains 14 residues. The V gene end was trimmed by 2 bases and the J gene end by 1 base; junction bases not matched to a gene: 0. Germline CDR1 is MRHNA and CDR2 is SNTAGT. This CDR3 is CASSDAGGTDTQYF. The CDR3 coding sequence is TGTGCCAGCAGTGACGCGGGGGGCACAGATACGCAGTATTTT.

The gene calls are TRBV28 and TRBJ1-2; the D gene is possibly TRBD1 (6 bases). Per the germline V gene, CDR1 is MDHEN and CDR2 is SYDVKM. CDR3 length: 18 residues. V was pared by 7 bases and J by 8 bases, with 32 bases between. The CDR3 sequence: CASTKKTGTAFRRGGYTF. Written as DNA, the CDR3 is TGTGCCAGCACCAAAAAGACAGGTACCGCTTTCCGACGCGGGGGCTACACCTTC.

The chain is built from TRBV4-1 and TRBJ2-7; 8 bases map to TRBD1. The V gene end was trimmed by 4 bases and the J gene end by 2 bases; junction bases not matched to a gene: 16. Germline V gene data show CDR1 as MGHRA and CDR2 as YSYEKL. The CDR3 runs 18 residues. The CDR3 protein is CASSPGGQGAESPYEQYF. The CDR3 nucleotides are TGCGCCAGCAGCCCTGGCGGGCAGGGGGCTGAGTCGCCCTACGAGCAGTACTTC.

This chain uses TRBV25-1 with TRBJ2-7; 11 positions match TRBD1. Trimming at V came to 0 bases and at J to 6 bases, leaving 7 bases not matched to a gene. Germline-derived CDR1 and CDR2 are MGHDK and SYGVNS. This CDR3 is 16 amino acids long. The CDR3 loop is CASSEYADRGHGEQYF. The DNA for the CDR3 is TGTGCCAGCAGTGAATATGCGGACAGGGGGCACGGCGAGCAGTACTTC.

This clone was recorded a few times. The chain couples TRBV28 to TRBJ1-5; 8 bases are shared with TRBD1. The germline CDR1 and CDR2 sequences are MDHEN and SYDVKM. The CDR3 length is 15 residues. J gave up 7 bases and V 2 bases, and 7 bases lay outside the gene matches. The CDR3 spells CASSLRQGAWQPQHF. The CDR3 DNA reads as TGTGCCAGCAGTTTACGGCAGGGGGCTTGGCAGCCCCAGCATTTT.

The V call is TRBV6-5, the J call TRBJ2-7; D tentatively reads TRBD1 or TRBD2 (5 bases each). CDR1 MNHEY and CDR2 SVGAGI come from the germline V gene. V lost 2 bases and J 0 bases, leaving 11 bases between the germline ends. The CDR3 totals 15 residues. DNA of the CDR3: TGTGCCAGCAGTTACACTTGGGACCCCTCCTACGAGCAGTACTTC. Translating gives CASSYTWDPSYEQYF.

The V call is TRBV27, the J call TRBJ2-3; D unresolved. Per germline, CDR1 MNHEY and CDR2 SMNVEV (reference sequence). V was trimmed by 6 bases and J by 5 bases, leaving 9 bases between them. The CDR3 spans 12 residues. CDR3 DNA sequence: TGTGCCAGCAGCCTCTTGGGAGATACGCAGTATTTT. Protein: CASSLLGDTQYF.

This sequence joins TRBV5-6 and TRBJ1-1; a weak D match, TRBD1 (6 bases). Trimming shortened V by 0 bases and J by 4 bases, and 16 bases separated the two germline ends. Germline loops: CDR1 SGHDT, CDR2 YYEEEE. The CDR3 spans 16 residues. The CDR3 DNA reads as TGTGCCAGCAGCTTGGCCAACGCAGGGGAGGCCACTGAAGCTTTCTTT. Its protein is CASSLANAGEATEAFF.

The chain employs TRBV10-3 and TRBJ1-2, with D perhaps matching TRBD1 (6 bases). The V gene's germline CDR1 is ENHRY and CDR2 SYGVKD. CDR3 length: 18 residues. With 0 bases removed from V and 1 base from J, the gap between germline ends came to 18 bases. CDR3 amino acids: CAISESAPGADFNYGYTF. The CDR3 DNA reads as TGTGCCATCAGTGAGTCGGCTCCAGGGGCAGACTTTAACTATGGCTACACCTTC.

The chain joins TRBV2 to TRBJ2-3; 9 nucleotides align to TRBD2. CDR1 and CDR2 from the germline V gene are SNHLY and FYNNEI. This CDR3 is 16 amino acids long. Trimming took 5 bases from V and 0 from J; bases not matched to a gene: 6. CDR3 protein: CASSFLAGVSTDTQYF. CDR3 sequence (DNA): TGTGCCAGCAGTTTTTTAGCGGGGGTGAGCACAGATACGCAGTATTTT.

This rearrangement joins TRBV11-2 to TRBJ2-1; the D call may be TRBD1 or TRBD2 (5 bases each). V dropped 1 base and J dropped 7 bases, with 17 bases sitting between them. This CDR3 is 16 amino acids long. Germline V gene data show CDR1 as SGHAT and CDR2 as FQNNGV. CDR3 in amino acids: CASSLGVWQGENEQFF. The DNA of the CDR3 is TGTGCCAGCAGCTTAGGGGTGTGGCAGGGAGAGAATGAGCAGTTCTTC.

The genes are TRBV30 and TRBJ1-2; D is undetermined. V was cut by 2 bases and J by 1 base, with 5 bases left in between. Germline V gene data show CDR1 as GTSNPN and CDR2 as SVGIG (reference sequence). The CDR3 is made up of 12 amino acids. The chain's CDR3 is CAWSPDNYGYTF. Here the CDR3 DNA reads TGTGCCTGGAGTCCCGATAACTATGGCTACACCTTC. The variable domain in full, completed from reference TRBV30 and TRBJ1-2, reads SQTIHQWPATLVQPVGSPLSLECTVEGTSNPNLYWYRQAAGRGLQLLFYSVGIGQISSEVPQNLSASRPQDRQFILSSKKLLLSDSGFYLCAWSPDNYGYTFGSGTRLTVV.

The chain uses TRBV5-4 and TRBJ2-3, with 7 nucleotides matching TRBD2. Germline trimming cut 3 bases from V and 0 bases from J; bases unmatched to any gene: 13. The CDR3 sequence is 18 residues long. Germline V lookup: CDR1 SGHNT, CDR2 YYREEE (reference sequence). The CDR3 DNA reads as TGTGCCAGCAGCTGGAGCGGGGCGGGAATCCCGAGCACAGATACGCAGTATTTT. Protein: CASSWSGAGIPSTDTQYF.

About this clone itself: The same CDR3 arises from other DNA sequences in this sample as well. The genes are TRBV5-4 and TRBJ2-7; TRBD1 matches at 8 bases. Germline CDR1 is SGHNT and CDR2 is YYREEE (reference sequence). The junction had 5 bases not matched to a gene; V was cut back by 0 bases and J by 3 bases. This CDR3 spans 15 amino acids. CDR3 sequence: CASSLGRQGNYEQYF. The CDR3 DNA follows: TGTGCCAGCAGCTTGGGGAGACAGGGGAACTACGAGCAGTACTTC.

The V gene is TRBV7-9, the J gene TRBJ2-1; 8 nucleotides match TRBD2. Germline trimming cut 1 base from V and 4 bases from J; bases unmatched to any gene: 6. Germline V gene data show CDR1 as SEHNR and CDR2 as FQNEAQ (reference sequence). This CDR3 spans 16 amino acids. CDR3 sequence reads: CASSLVTGGPYNEQFF. Written as DNA, the CDR3 is TGTGCCAGCAGCTTAGTAACGGGAGGGCCGTACAATGAGCAGTTCTTC.

This clone occurred once. The rearrangement uses TRBV28 and TRBJ2-7; TRBD2 matches 8 bases. Germline assignment: CDR1 MDHEN and CDR2 SYDVKM. The V gene end was trimmed by 7 bases and the J gene end by 5 bases; junction bases not matched to a gene: 7. The CDR3 extends over 13 amino acids. The CDR3 is CASTHTGGNEQYF. The DNA for the CDR3 is TGTGCCAGCACCCACACGGGGGGGAACGAGCAGTACTTC.

In this sample, this clone turned up a few times. Other DNA variants within this sample encode the same CDR3. The rearrangement joins TRBV7-9 to TRBJ2-1, with D unresolved. V lost 5 bases, J lost 10 bases, and 9 bases lay in between. The CDR3 loop spans 11 amino acids. The V gene's germline CDR1 is SEHNR and CDR2 FQNEAQ (reference sequence). CDR3 loop: CASSLSPEQFF. The CDR3 DNA follows: TGTGCCAGCAGCCTCAGCCCCGAGCAGTTCTTC.

This clone was seen a handful of times. J is TRBJ1-2 and V is TRBV7-8, with 7 bases matching TRBD1. The CDR3 extends over 15 amino acids. CDR1 SGHVS and CDR2 FQNEAQ come from the germline V gene. V lost 1 base, J lost 2 bases, and 4 bases stayed unmatched. CDR3 nucleotides: TGTGCCAGCAGCTTAGGGTGGGGACAGAACTATGGCTACACCTTC. This gives the protein CASSLGWGQNYGYTF.